These T cell receptor beta chains were read from a single sample in a study of control samples from healthy donors and cancer patients. Assay: immunoSEQ multiplex PCR; the TCRdb copy retains only in-frame clones and omits some. Among about 110,000 clones listed, 70% to 90% were seen once. Material: PBMCs. All receptors come from a woman in her sixties or seventies with lung cancer. Each CDR3 is given with its conserved first and last residue. The D gene is left open where the match is weak. Clone size, where shown, is once, few, many, or a class for clones that have expanded.

d_call: -
j_call: TRBJ1-1
clone_size: -
v_call: TRBV2
cdr3_nt: TGTGCCAGCAGTGGTCAGGGACATTGGGCTTTCTTT
cdr3_aa: CASSGQGHWAFF

d_call: -
j_call: TRBJ1-3
clone_size: -
v_call: TRBV5-6
cdr3_nt: TGTGCCAGCAGCTCCTTTAGCCAGGCGCTTTACGGAAACACCATATATTTT
cdr3_aa: CASSSFSQALYGNTIYF

d_call: -
j_call: TRBJ2-5
clone_size: -
v_call: TRBV5-1
cdr3_nt: TGCGCCAGCAGCTTGGGCTCGGGGTCTTTGGGACAAGAGACCCAGTACTTC
cdr3_aa: CASSLGSGSLGQETQYF

d_call: -
j_call: TRBJ1-4
clone_size: -
v_call: TRBV27
cdr3_nt: TGTGCCAGCAGTTTATTGGCAGGGATTAATGAAAAACTGTTTTTT
cdr3_aa: CASSLLAGINEKLFF

d_call: -
j_call: TRBJ2-6
clone_size: -
v_call: TRBV19
cdr3_nt: TGTGCCAGTAGTATCCCCACAGGGTCTGGGGCCAACGTCCTGACTTTC
cdr3_aa: CASSIPTGSGANVLTF

d_call: -
j_call: TRBJ1-1
clone_size: -
v_call: TRBV4-1
cdr3_nt: TGCGCCAGCAGCCAAGAGCCGGGCTCGGAAGCTTTCTTT
cdr3_aa: CASSQEPGSEAFF

d_call: TRBD1
j_call: TRBJ2-7
clone_size: -
v_call: TRBV6-5
cdr3_nt: TGTGCCAGCAGTTTCGGGACAGGGGATACCTACGAGCAGTACTTC
cdr3_aa: CASSFGTGDTYEQYF

d_call: -
j_call: TRBJ1-5
clone_size: -
v_call: TRBV10-3
cdr3_nt: TGTGCCATCAGTGAGTCCCGGCAGGTGGGTCAGCCCCAGCATTTT
cdr3_aa: CAISESRQVGQPQHF

d_call: -
j_call: TRBJ2-7
clone_size: -
v_call: TRBV3-1/TRBV3-2
cdr3_nt: TGTGCCAGCAGCCAAGTCATTAGCTCCTACGAGCAGTACTTC
cdr3_aa: CASSQVISSYEQYF

d_call: -
j_call: TRBJ1-5
clone_size: -
v_call: TRBV6-4
cdr3_nt: TGTGCCAGCAGTGAGGGGCGCGATCAGCCCCAGCATTTT
cdr3_aa: CASSEGRDQPQHF

d_call: -
j_call: TRBJ1-3
clone_size: once
v_call: TRBV9
cdr3_nt: TGTGCCAGCAGCCCTCAGCCAACAGGATTCGCCGGAAACACCATATATTTT
cdr3_aa: CASSPQPTGFAGNTIYF

d_call: -
j_call: TRBJ2-7
clone_size: -
v_call: TRBV14
cdr3_nt: TGTGCCAGCAGCCAAGGGCCCCCTCCCTCCGAGCAGTACTTC
cdr3_aa: CASSQGPPPSEQYF

d_call: TRBD1
j_call: TRBJ1-2
clone_size: -
v_call: TRBV6-2/TRBV6-3
cdr3_nt: TGTGCCAGCAGTTCCGGGACAGGGCAGGATGGCTACACCTTC
cdr3_aa: CASSSGTGQDGYTF

d_call: TRBD1
j_call: TRBJ1-2
clone_size: -
v_call: TRBV7-9
cdr3_nt: TGTGCCAGCAGCTTTGACAGGGCCAACTATGGCTACACCTTC
cdr3_aa: CASSFDRANYGYTF

d_call: -
j_call: TRBJ1-1
clone_size: -
v_call: TRBV12-3/TRBV12-4
cdr3_nt: TGTGCCAGCAGTTTAGCCCAGGGGGAAGCTTTCTTT
cdr3_aa: CASSLAQGEAFF

d_call: -
j_call: TRBJ1-1
clone_size: -
v_call: TRBV28
cdr3_nt: TGTGCCAGTGCCCCGGGACAGAACACTGAAGCTTTCTTT
cdr3_aa: CASAPGQNTEAFF